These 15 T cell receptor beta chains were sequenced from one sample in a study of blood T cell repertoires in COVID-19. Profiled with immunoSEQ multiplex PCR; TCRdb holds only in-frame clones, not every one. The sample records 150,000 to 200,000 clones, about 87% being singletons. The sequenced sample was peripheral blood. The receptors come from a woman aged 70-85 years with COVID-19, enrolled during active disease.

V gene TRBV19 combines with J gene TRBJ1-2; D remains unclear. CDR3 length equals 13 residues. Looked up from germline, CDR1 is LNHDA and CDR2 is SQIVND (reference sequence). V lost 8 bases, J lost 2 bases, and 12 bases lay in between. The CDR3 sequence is CASRRARNYGYTF. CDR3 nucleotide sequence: TGTGCCAGTCGGAGGGCCCGCAACTATGGCTACACCTTC.

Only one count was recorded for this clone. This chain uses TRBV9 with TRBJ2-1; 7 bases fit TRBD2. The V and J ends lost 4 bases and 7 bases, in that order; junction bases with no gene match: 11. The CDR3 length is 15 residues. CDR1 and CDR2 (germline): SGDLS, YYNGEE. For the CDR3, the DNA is TGTGCCAGCAGCCCTGGGACTAACCCTCGGAATGAGCAGTTCTTC. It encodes CASSPGTNPRNEQFF.

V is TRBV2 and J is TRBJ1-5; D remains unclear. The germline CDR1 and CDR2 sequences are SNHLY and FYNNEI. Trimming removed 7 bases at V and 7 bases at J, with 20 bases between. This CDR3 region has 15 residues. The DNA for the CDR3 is TGTGCCAGCAAACCCCAAAGACAAGTTGGACAGCCCCAGCATTTT. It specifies CASKPQRQVGQPQHF.

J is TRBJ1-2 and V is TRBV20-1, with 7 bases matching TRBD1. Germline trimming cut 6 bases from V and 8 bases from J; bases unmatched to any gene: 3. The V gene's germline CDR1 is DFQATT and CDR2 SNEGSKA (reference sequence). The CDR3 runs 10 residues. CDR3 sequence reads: CSAPDRGYTF. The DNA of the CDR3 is TGCAGTGCACCGGACAGGGGCTACACCTTC.

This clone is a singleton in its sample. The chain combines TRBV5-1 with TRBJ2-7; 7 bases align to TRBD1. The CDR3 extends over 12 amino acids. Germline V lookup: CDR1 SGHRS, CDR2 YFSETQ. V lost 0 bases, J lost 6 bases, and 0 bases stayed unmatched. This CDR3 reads CASSLDRGEQYF. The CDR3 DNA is TGCGCCAGCAGCTTGGACAGGGGCGAGCAGTACTTC.

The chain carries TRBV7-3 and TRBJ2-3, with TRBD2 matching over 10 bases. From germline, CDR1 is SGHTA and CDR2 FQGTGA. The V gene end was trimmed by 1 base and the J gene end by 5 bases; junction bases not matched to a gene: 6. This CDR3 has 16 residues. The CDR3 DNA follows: TGTGCCAGCAGCTTAATGCCTAGCGGGGGACAAGATACGCAGTATTTT. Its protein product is CASSLMPSGGQDTQYF.

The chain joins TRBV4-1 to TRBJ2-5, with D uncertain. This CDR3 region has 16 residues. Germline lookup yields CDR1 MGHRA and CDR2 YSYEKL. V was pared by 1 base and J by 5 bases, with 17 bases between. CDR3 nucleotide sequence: TGCGCCAGCAGCCAAGGTTGGGCAACTTCCCGTGAGACCCAGTACTTC. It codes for CASSQGWATSRETQYF.

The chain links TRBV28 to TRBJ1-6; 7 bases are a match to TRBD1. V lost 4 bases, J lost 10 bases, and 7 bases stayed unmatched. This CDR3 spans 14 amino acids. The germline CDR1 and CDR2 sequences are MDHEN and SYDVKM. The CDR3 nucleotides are TGTGCCAGCAGTTCGGACAGGCTAGAATCACCCCTCCACTTT. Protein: CASSSDRLESPLHF. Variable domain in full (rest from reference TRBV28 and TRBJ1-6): DVKVTQSSRYLVKRTGEKVFLECVQDMDHENMFWYRQDPGLGLRLIYFSYDVKMKEKGDIPEGYSVSREKKERFSLILESASTNQTSMYLCASSSDRLESPLHFGNGTRLTVT.

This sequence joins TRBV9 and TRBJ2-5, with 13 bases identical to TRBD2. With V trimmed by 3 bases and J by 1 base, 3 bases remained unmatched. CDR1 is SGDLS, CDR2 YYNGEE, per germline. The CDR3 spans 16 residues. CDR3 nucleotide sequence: TGTGCCAGCAGCGGAGGACTAGCGGGGGTCCAAGAGACCCAGTACTTC. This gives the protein CASSGGLAGVQETQYF.

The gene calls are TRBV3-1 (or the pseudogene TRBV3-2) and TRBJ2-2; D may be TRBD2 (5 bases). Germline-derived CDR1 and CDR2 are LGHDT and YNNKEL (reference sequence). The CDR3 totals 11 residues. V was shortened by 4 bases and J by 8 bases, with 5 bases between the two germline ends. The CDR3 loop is CASSPGGELFF. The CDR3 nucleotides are TGTGCCAGCAGCCCGGGGGGGGAGCTGTTTTTT.

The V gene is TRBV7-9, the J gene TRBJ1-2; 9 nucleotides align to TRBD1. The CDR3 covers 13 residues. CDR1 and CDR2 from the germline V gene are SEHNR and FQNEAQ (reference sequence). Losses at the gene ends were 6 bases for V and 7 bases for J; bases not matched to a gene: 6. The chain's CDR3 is CASSTGGTGGYTF. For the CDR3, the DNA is TGTGCCAGCAGTACAGGGGGCACGGGTGGCTACACCTTC.

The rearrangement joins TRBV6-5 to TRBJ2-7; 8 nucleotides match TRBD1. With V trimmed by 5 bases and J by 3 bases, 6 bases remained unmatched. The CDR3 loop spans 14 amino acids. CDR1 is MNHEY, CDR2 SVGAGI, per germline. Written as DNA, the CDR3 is TGTGCCAGCAGTCGGGGACAGGAAAGCTACGAGCAGTACTTC. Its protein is CASSRGQESYEQYF.

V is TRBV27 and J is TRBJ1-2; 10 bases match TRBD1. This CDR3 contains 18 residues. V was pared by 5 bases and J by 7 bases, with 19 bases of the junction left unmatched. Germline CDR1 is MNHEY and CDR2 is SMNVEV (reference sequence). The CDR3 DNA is TGTGCCAGCAGTCGTAAGGCCGGGACAGGGGATGTATTAGGTGGCTACACCTTC. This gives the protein CASSRKAGTGDVLGGYTF.

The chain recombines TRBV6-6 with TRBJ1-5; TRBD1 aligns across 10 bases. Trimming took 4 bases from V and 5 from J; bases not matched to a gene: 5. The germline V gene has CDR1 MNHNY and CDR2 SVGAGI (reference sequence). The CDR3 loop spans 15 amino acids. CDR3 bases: TGTGCCAGCAGTTGGACCGGACAGGGGGATCAGCCCCAGCATTTT. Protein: CASSWTGQGDQPQHF.

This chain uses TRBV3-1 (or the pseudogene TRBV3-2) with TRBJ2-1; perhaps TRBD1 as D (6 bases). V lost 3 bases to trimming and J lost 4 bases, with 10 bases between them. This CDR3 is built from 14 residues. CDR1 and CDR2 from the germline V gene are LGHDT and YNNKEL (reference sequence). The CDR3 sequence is CASSHTGRYNEQFF. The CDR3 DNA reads TGTGCCAGCAGCCACACAGGGAGATACAATGAGCAGTTCTTC.